The clone carrying this T cell receptor beta chain was seen only a few times. The antigen remains unidentified. The data are from a study of T-cell memory formation after mild COVID-19. Study details: Largely, TCR clusters stayed within a single donor.

Study-wide points: Second-wave clones peaking on day 37 lacked confirmed SARS-CoV-2 specificity. Researchers found some responding clones in pre-infection memory, a sign that cross-reactive memory joined. Mainly in CM and EM were contracting CD4+ clones; CD8+ were in EMRA.

TCRdb recomputed calls from the 5' RACE reads with MiXCR, one row per CDR3 protein. The data contain about 130,000 distinct CDR3 sequences, 5% to 6.5% of them singletons. The receptor comes from an adult woman who had mild COVID-19 (a few samples of this study predate the infection). Cell type and time point are not known. Sequenced sample: PBMCs or a T cell subset sorted from them (not recorded which).

The CDR3: CASTERGGTNGYTF. CDR3 nucleotides: TGTGCCAGCACCGAAAGAGGGGGCACTAATGGCTACACCTTC. The rearrangement joins TRBV12-3 or TRBV12-4 to TRBJ1-2, with TRBD1 matching 7 bases. The CDR3 is made up of 14 amino acids. Trimming took 7 bases from V and 6 from J; bases not matched to a gene: 11.